The present TCR beta chain was sequenced within a study of T cell repertoires and HLA-DP antigens. TCRdb's copy holds only in-frame clones and misses some; the assay was immunoSEQ multiplex PCR. Among roughly 73,000 clones listed, around 80% were seen once. For this clone: The target antigen is unknown.

CDR1 MDHEN and CDR2 SYDVKM come from the germline V gene. The CDR3 has 20 residues. Losses at the gene ends were 1 base for V and 3 bases for J; bases not matched to a gene: 14. The receptor's source is a man aged 60 to 69 in good health and CMV-seronegative. Specimen: CD4+ T cells from PBMCs. The V gene is TRBV28, the J gene TRBJ2-6; the match to TRBD1 covers 8 bases. The CDR3 spells CASSLSLRGLYSNGANVLTF. The CDR3 DNA reads TGTGCCAGCAGTTTATCGCTCAGGGGGCTTTATTCAAATGGGGCCAACGTCCTGACTTTC.